This TCR beta chain was captured by sequencing in a study of T cell responses to AZD1222 COVID-19 vaccine. Trimming took 4 bases from V and 3 from J, leaving 16 bases between them. CDR1 is SGHRS and CDR2 is YFSETQ in the germline V gene. CDR3 length: 15 amino acids. The assay was immunoSEQ multiplex PCR, and TCRdb's table has in-frame clones only and misses some. The top ten hold 7.5% to 9.5% of the sample, which has some 150,000 clones, 93% seen once. Notes on this clone: No antigen is known for it.

Overall study findings and caveats: Elevations in Spike-specific TCR breadth and depth followed administration of two AZD1222 doses.

The sequencing here drew on peripheral blood, taken on day 0 of AZD1222 vaccination. This chain uses TRBV5-1 with TRBJ1-1; D possibly corresponds to TRBD1 (5 bases). The sequence was collected from an adult in good health. The CDR3 nucleotides are TGCGCCAGCAGCCCCGTAACCCTAGGGGACACTGAAGCTTTCTTT. This gives the protein CASSPVTLGDTEAFF.